A single sample is the source of the 20 T cell receptor beta chains below, sequenced in a study of blood T cells in healthy people across ages. The authors ran a second PCR of roughly 6 to 12 cycles using a sample-barcoded 5' primer and a J-beta primer mix. Using its own MiXCR run on the 5' RACE reads, TCRdb lists one record per CDR3 protein. The data hold approximately 1.5 million distinct CDR3 sequences, with approximately 43% observed a single time. The sample was blood. The source of these receptors is a woman aged 18-35 years in good health.

This clonotype has more than one count but fewer than ten. This rearrangement joins TRBV7-3 to TRBJ2-2; D might be TRBD2 (6 bases). The CDR3 runs to 15 residues. Germline-derived CDR1 and CDR2 are SGHTA and FQGTGA. Between the trimmed V and J ends, which lost 5 bases and 2 bases, there was a span of 12 bases. In DNA form, the CDR3 reads TGTGCCAGCAGCCCAGGGACTGACAACACCGGGGAGCTGTTTTTT. This codes for CASSPGTDNTGELFF.

CDR3 sequence (DNA): TGTGCCAGCAGATCTCCGGGGATGAACACTGAAGCTTTCTTT. Translating gives CASRSPGMNTEAFF. The genes are TRBV25-1 and TRBJ1-1; D uncertain. The CDR3 length is 14 residues. CDR1 is MGHDK and CDR2 is SYGVNS in the germline V gene. V was shortened by 6 bases and J by 0 bases, with 11 bases between the two germline ends.

A word on this clonotype: Germline is not matched at one junction end, which may reflect a read error. The chain combines TRBV6-2 or TRBV6-3 with TRBJ2-3, with D unclear. The germline CDR1 and CDR2 sequences are MNHEY and SVGEGT. The CDR3 spans 14 residues. The CDR3 protein is CASSDSPSATAQYF. The CDR3 DNA reads TGTGCCAGCAGTGACTCCCCTTCAGCCACTGCGCAGTATTTT.

The table lists this clonotype with a few counts. The V and J genes are TRBV2 and TRBJ2-5; D is unresolved. The germline CDR1 and CDR2 sequences are SNHLY and FYNNEI. CDR3 length: 13 amino acids. Trimming cost V 10 bases and J 0 bases, with 12 bases left between them. The CDR3 DNA is TGTGCCACCAGAGCAACCTACCAAGAGACCCAGTACTTC. Protein: CATRATYQETQYF.

The rearrangement links TRBV6-5 to TRBJ1-2; D remains ambiguous. The germline V gene encodes CDR1 MNHEY and CDR2 SVGAGI. V lost 2 bases to trimming and J lost 0 bases, with 25 bases between them. CDR3 size: 20 residues. CDR3 coding DNA: TGTGCCAGCAGTTACGACGTACCTCGGGAGCGGAGGCTGTCTAACTATGGCTACACCTTC. Residues: CASSYDVPRERRLSNYGYTF.

For this clonotype: The junction does not match germline at one end; this may be a read error. This sequence joins TRBV6-6 and TRBJ2-1; a weak D match, TRBD1 (5 bases). CDR3 length: 11 amino acids. CDR1 and CDR2 from the germline V gene are MNHNY and SVGAGI (reference sequence). The CDR3 sequence is CVSSWGREQFF. The CDR3 DNA reads as TGCGTCAGCAGTTGGGGCAGGGAACAGTTCTTC.

The chain uses TRBV6-5 and TRBJ2-3; the D gene could be TRBD1 or TRBD2 (5 bases each). CDR1 MNHEY and CDR2 SVGAGI come from the germline V gene. V lost 6 bases and J lost 0, with 13 bases in between. The CDR3 has 15 residues. CDR3 nucleotides: TGTGCCAGCAGGGGGGATGCCAGAAGCACAGATACGCAGTATTTT. It codes for CASRGDARSTDTQYF.

This clonotype showed up just a few times. The J gene is TRBJ1-4, the V gene TRBV20-1, with TRBD1 identical over 7 bases. CDR3 length: 14 residues. Unmatched junction bases numbered 6, after V lost 3 bases and J lost 5 bases. The germline CDR1 and CDR2 sequences are DFQATT and SNEGSKA (reference sequence). CDR3 DNA: TGCAGTGCTAGGGGAGTAGGGGGCAATGAAAAACTGTTTTTT. Translation gives CSARGVGGNEKLFF.

A single count supports this clonotype. The chain links TRBV29-1 to TRBJ2-5; 11 bases agree with TRBD2. The CDR3 is 15 amino acids. The V segment lost 2 bases and the J segment 1 base; nucleotides outside the gene matches: 3. The germline V gene encodes CDR1 SQVTM and CDR2 ANQGSEA. DNA of the CDR3: TGCAGCGTTGAACGCACTAGCGGGAGCCAAGAGACCCAGTACTTC. Translating it yields CSVERTSGSQETQYF.

The chain links TRBV20-1 to TRBJ1-3; D gene ambiguous. Germline V gene sequence: CDR1 DFQATT, CDR2 SNEGSKA (reference sequence). Trimming pared 0 bases from V and 0 bases from J, leaving 15 bases between. CDR3 length: 17 residues. Here the CDR3 DNA reads TGCAGTGCTAGAGATTCCCCGTACAGAAGCTCTGGAAACACCATATATTTT. The encoded protein is CSARDSPYRSSGNTIYF.

This sequence joins TRBV20-1 and TRBJ1-3, with D possibly being TRBD1 (6 bases). V shed 3 bases and J shed 4 bases, with 13 bases lying between them. The V gene's germline CDR1 is DFQATT and CDR2 SNEGSKA (reference sequence). The CDR3 is 14 amino acids. CDR3 region: CSASGGVAGNTIYF. DNA of the CDR3: TGCAGTGCTAGCGGGGGCGTCGCAGGAAACACCATATATTTT.

The chain uses TRBV10-3 and TRBJ2-1, with D possibly TRBD2 on 6 matching bases. Trimming cost V 4 bases and J 7 bases, with 17 bases left between them. Germline V lookup: CDR1 ENHRY, CDR2 SYGVKD. The CDR3 runs 15 residues. The CDR3 region is CAISVQAGPGNEQFF. CDR3 nucleotides: TGTGCCATCAGTGTGCAGGCGGGGCCCGGGAATGAGCAGTTCTTC.

This clonotype was counted between two and nine times. V is TRBV7-2 and J is TRBJ2-7, with D possibly matching TRBD2 (6 bases). CDR3 size: 16 residues. The V gene lost 2 bases and the J gene lost 7 bases, with 21 bases spanning the gap. Germline V gives CDR1 SGHTA, CDR2 FQGNSA. For the CDR3, the DNA is TGTGCCAGCAGCTTAAGTGGTGCTGGGACTGGGGAAGAGCAGTACTTC. As protein: CASSLSGAGTGEEQYF.

The rearrangement links TRBV29-1 to TRBJ2-1, with a tentative D call TRBD1 (5 bases). This CDR3 has 13 residues. CDR1 is SQVTM and CDR2 is ANQGSEA in the germline V gene. V was shortened by 1 base and J by 4 bases, with 8 bases between the two germline ends. The CDR3: CSVEGRQYNEQFF. CDR3 bases: TGCAGCGTTGAAGGTAGACAGTACAATGAGCAGTTCTTC.

V is TRBV2 and J is TRBJ2-3; D gene unclear. Between the trimmed V and J ends, which lost 7 bases and 0 bases, there was a span of 11 bases. The CDR3 is 14 amino acids. From germline, CDR1 is SNHLY and CDR2 FYNNEI. The CDR3 DNA reads as TGTGCCAGCAATGTAGGGCGCAGCACAGATACGCAGTATTTT. Amino acid sequence: CASNVGRSTDTQYF. The full variable domain, its missing parts supplied by reference TRBV2 and TRBJ2-3, is EPEVTQTPSHQVTQMGQEVILRCVPISNHLYFYWYRQILGQKVEFLVSFYNNEISEKSEIFDDQFSVERPDGSNFTLKIRSTKLEDSAMYFCASNVGRSTDTQYFGPGTRLTVL.

A note on this clonotype: It may be a read error: a sequence one base away is much more abundant. The chain uses TRBV10-3 and TRBJ2-5, with D unclear. V was trimmed by 3 bases and J by 13 bases, leaving 15 bases between them. The CDR3 is 12 amino acids. Germline V CDR1 and CDR2: ENHRY, SYGVKD. The chain's CDR3 is CAISDPGYERYF. In nucleotides, the CDR3 is TGTGCCATCAGTGACCCCGGGTACGAGCGGTACTTC.

In this sample, this clonotype turned up a few times. The rearrangement links TRBV29-1 to TRBJ2-7; the D gene is possibly TRBD2 (6 bases). Trimming stripped 4 bases from V and 2 bases from J, with 18 bases between. The CDR3 is made up of 15 amino acids. Germline V gene lookup returns CDR1 SQVTM and CDR2 ANQGSEA. CDR3 DNA: TGCAGCGTTGTCCCCCAGGAGGGAGTAGCCTACGAGCAGTACTTC. Its translation is CSVVPQEGVAYEQYF.

This clonotype occurred a few times. V gene TRBV15 combines with J gene TRBJ1-1; TRBD1 matches at 8 bases. CDR1 and CDR2 from the germline V gene are LNHNV and YYDKDF (reference sequence). Trimming took 4 bases from V and 1 from J; bases not matched to a gene: 5. The CDR3 contains 15 residues. The CDR3, as DNA: TGTGCCACCAGCAAACAGGGGGTCGGGAACACTGAAGCTTTCTTT. Its protein product is CATSKQGVGNTEAFF.

This clonotype showed up just a few times. The rearrangement uses TRBV20-1 and TRBJ2-5; possibly TRBD1 for D (5 bases). CDR3 length: 12 amino acids. CDR1 and CDR2 from the germline V gene are DFQATT and SNEGSKA (reference sequence). Between the trimmed V and J ends, which lost 5 bases and 5 bases, there was a span of 12 bases. This CDR3 reads CSAAIGAETQYF. In DNA form, the CDR3 reads TGCAGTGCTGCTATAGGGGCGGAGACCCAGTACTTC.

V and J are TRBV24-1 and TRBJ2-1; 9 bases line up with TRBD1. This CDR3 comprises 17 residues. CDR1 is KGHDR and CDR2 is SFDVKD in the germline V gene. V shed 1 base and J 2 bases; nucleotides not matched to a gene: 5. The CDR3, as DNA: TGTGCCACCAGTGATTTTGCGACAGGGGGAGCCTACAATGAGCAGTTCTTC. Translation gives CATSDFATGGAYNEQFF.